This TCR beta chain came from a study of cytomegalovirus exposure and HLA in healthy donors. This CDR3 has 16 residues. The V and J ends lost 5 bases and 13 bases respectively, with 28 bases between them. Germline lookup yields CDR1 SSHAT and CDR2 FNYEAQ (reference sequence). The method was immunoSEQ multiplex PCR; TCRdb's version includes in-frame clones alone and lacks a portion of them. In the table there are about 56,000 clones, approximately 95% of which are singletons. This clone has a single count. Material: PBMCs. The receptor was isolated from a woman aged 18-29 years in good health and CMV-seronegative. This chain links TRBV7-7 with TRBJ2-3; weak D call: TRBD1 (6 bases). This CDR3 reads CASSPSGTYSHRYEYF. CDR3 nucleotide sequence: TGTGCCAGCAGCCCATCCGGGACATACTCTCACAGATACGAGTATTTT.